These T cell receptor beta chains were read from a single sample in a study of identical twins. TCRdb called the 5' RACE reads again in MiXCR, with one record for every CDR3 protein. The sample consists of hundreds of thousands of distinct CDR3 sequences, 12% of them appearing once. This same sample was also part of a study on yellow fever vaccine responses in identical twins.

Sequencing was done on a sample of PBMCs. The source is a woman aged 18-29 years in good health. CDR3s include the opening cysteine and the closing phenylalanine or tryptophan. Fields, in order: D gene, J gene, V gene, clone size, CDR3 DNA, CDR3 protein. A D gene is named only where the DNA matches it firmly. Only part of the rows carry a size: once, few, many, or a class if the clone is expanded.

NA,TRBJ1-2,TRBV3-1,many,TGTGCCAGCAGCCAAGATCTACCGGGGATGCGCTACACCTTC,CASSQDLPGMRYTF
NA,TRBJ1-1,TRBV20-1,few,TGCAGTGCTAGTCCAGGCACTAACACTGAAGCTTTCTTT,CSASPGTNTEAFF
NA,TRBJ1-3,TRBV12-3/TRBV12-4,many,TGTGCCAGCAGTTCCGCCGGGGGAGAGGGAAACACCATATATTTT,CASSSAGGEGNTIYF
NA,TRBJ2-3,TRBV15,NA,TGTGCCACCAGCGGTGGAGACAGAGGGTCCAGCGATACGCAGTATTTT,CATSGGDRGSSDTQYF
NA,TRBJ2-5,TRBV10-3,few,TGTGCCATCATGCGCTCGGACCAAGAGACCCAGTACTTC,CAIMRSDQETQYF
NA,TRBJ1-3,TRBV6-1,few,TGTGCCAGCAGTGTGGGGGGTACTGGAAACACCATATATTTT,CASSVGGTGNTIYF
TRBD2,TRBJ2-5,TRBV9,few,TGTGCCAGCAGCGTAGAGGGGACTAGCGGGGGAGAGACCCAGTACTTC,CASSVEGTSGGETQYF
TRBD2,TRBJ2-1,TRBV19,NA,TGTGCCAGTAGTATAGGATGGGGGAGGGGTAGGAATGAGCAGTTCTTC,CASSIGWGRGRNEQFF
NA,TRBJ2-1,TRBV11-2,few,TGTGCCAGCAACGAGGACTTTTACAATGAGCAGTTCTTC,CASNEDFYNEQFF
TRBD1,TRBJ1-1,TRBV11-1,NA,TGTGCCAGCAGCCGAGGGACAGGAGCCTTTGGTTGGGACACTGAAGCTTTCTTT,CASSRGTGAFGWDTEAFF
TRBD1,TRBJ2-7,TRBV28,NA,TGTGCCAGAAACCTCCGGGACAGGGGCTACGAGCAGTACTTC,CARNLRDRGYEQYF
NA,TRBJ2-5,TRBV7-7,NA,TGTGCCAGCTCCTCGTATACAAAAGAGACCCAGTACTTC,CASSSYTKETQYF
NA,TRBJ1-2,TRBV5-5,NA,TGTGCCAGCAGCAATACTCGGACAGAAAAAGATGGCTACACCTTC,CASSNTRTEKDGYTF
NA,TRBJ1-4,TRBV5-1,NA,TGCGCCAGCAGCCGCTACAGGGATGAAAAACTGTTTTTT,CASSRYRDEKLFF
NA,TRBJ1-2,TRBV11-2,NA,TGTGCCAGCAGCCAAATTGGGAGCTTCTATGGCTACACCTTC,CASSQIGSFYGYTF
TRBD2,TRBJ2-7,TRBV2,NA,TGTGCCAGCAGGGACCCTAGCGGGAGCTACGAGCAGTACTTC,CASRDPSGSYEQYF
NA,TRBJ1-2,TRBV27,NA,TGTGCCAGCAGTTCCGGACGGGGGTGGGGGAACTATGGCTACACCTTC,CASSSGRGWGNYGYTF
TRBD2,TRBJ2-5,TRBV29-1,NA,TGCAGCGTTGGTTCAGGACTAGCGGGAGCTGTTAGACAAGAGACCCAGTACTTC,CSVGSGLAGAVRQETQYF
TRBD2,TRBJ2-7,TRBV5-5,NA,TGTGCCAGCAGCTGGGCGGGGGGCTACGAGCAGTACTTC,CASSWAGGYEQYF
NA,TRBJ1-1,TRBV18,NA,TGTGCCAGCTCACCGCCGACACCCCTGAACACTGAAGCTTTCTTT,CASSPPTPLNTEAFF
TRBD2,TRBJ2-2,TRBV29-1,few,TGCAGCGTTCCGGGACTAGCGGGATTCACCGGGGAGCTGTTTTTT,CSVPGLAGFTGELFF
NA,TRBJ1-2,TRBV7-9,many,TGTGCCAGCAGCGGGGGCAGGGATGACTATGGCTACACCTTC,CASSGGRDDYGYTF
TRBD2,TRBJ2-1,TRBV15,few,TGTGCCACCAGCAGATTGATAGCGGGGGGGCTCTTCTTC,CATSRLIAGGLFF
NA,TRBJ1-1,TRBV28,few,TGTGCCAGCAGCTTGGGGGACGGTGAAGCTTTCTTT,CASSLGDGEAFF
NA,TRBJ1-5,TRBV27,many,TGTGCCAGCAGTTTCGGCAGTAGCAATCAGCCCCAGCATTTT,CASSFGSSNQPQHF
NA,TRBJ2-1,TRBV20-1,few,TGCAGTGCTAAACCCCTCGCGGCGGGTTCATACAATGAGCAGTTCTTC,CSAKPLAAGSYNEQFF
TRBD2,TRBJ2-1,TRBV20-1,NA,TGCAGTGCTAGAGACACCATAGCGGGAGGGCAACTATACAATGAGCAGTTCTTC,CSARDTIAGGQLYNEQFF
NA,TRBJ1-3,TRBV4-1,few,TGCGCCAGCAGCCACCCCCCAACTGGAAACACCATATATTTT,CASSHPPTGNTIYF
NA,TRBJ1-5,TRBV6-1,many,TGTGCCAGCAGCCGCACCCGTAAACAGGGCCAGCCCCAGCATTTT,CASSRTRKQGQPQHF
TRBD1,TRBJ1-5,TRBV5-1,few,TGCGCCAGCAGCTGGGGGACAGGAGCAAATCAGCCCCAGCATTTT,CASSWGTGANQPQHF